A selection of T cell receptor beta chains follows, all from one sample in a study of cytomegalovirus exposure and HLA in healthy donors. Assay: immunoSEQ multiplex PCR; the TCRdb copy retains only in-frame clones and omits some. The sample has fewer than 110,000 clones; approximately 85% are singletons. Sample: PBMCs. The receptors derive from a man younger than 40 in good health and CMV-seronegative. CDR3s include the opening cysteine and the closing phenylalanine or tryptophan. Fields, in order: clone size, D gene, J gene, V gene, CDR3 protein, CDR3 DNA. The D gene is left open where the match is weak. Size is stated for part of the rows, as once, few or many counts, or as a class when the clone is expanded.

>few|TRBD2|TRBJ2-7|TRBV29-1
CSVAGTSGSSYEQYF
TGCAGCGTTGCCGGGACTAGCGGGAGCTCCTACGAGCAGTACTTC
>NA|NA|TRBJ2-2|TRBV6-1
CASSVAGLSNTGELFF
TGTGCCAGCAGTGTCGCGGGGTTATCGAACACCGGGGAGCTGTTTTTT
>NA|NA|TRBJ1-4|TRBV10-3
CAISEAETEKLFF
TGTGCCATCAGTGAGGCGGAGACCGAAAAACTGTTTTTT
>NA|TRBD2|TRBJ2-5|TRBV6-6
CASTGPGLEETQYF
TGTGCCAGCACCGGCCCGGGACTAGAAGAGACCCAGTACTTC
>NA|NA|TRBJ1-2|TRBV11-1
CASHPFGGENGYTF
TGTGCCAGCCACCCTTTTGGTGGAGAGAATGGCTACACCTTC
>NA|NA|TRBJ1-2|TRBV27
CASSLTGLGYTF
TGTGCCAGCAGTTTAACGGGACTTGGCTACACCTTC
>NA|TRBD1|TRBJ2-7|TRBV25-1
CASSSGTGRYEQYF
TGTGCCAGCAGTTCCGGGACAGGGAGGTACGAGCAGTACTTC
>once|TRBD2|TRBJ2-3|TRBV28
CASSPGLAGRTDTQYF
TGTGCCAGCAGCCCCGGACTAGCGGGGCGCACAGATACGCAGTATTTT
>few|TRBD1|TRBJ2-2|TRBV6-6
CASRDRGVSGELFF
TGTGCCAGCAGGGACAGGGGTGTTAGTGGGGAGCTGTTTTTT
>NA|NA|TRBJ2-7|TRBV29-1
CSVEAGIGISYEQYF
TGCAGCGTTGAGGCAGGGATCGGTATATCCTACGAGCAGTACTTC